This paragraph covers one T cell receptor beta chain sequence. The data were taken from a study of blood T cell repertoires in COVID-19. Study background: Italy, Spain and the United States were the sources of the convalescent and acute COVID-19 samples. PBMCs, B-cell-depleted T cells, or T cells were the source of the cDNA or gDNA that made up the material.

CDR3 size: 14 residues. Germline CDR1 reads KGHSH; CDR2 reads LQKENI. The V end was cut by 1 base, the J end by 3 bases, with 9 bases between. Original analysis: Counts of nucleated cells, estimated from reference gene primer amplification, were obtained. TCRdb's table, derived via immunoSEQ multiplex PCR, lists solely in-frame clones and lacks some. V, J and clone size are those of that table, while D and trimming were read from the DNA. The sample comprises tens of thousands of clones, 88% of which are singletons, and 14% rests with the top ten. The clonotype originates from a human donor with active COVID-19. The donor label of this sample is uncertain. The sample was peripheral blood. The chain uses TRBV18 and TRBJ1-1, with D unclear. The CDR3 bases are TGTGCCAGCTCACCACTTGAGGGAGACACTGAAGCTTTCTTT. This sequence encodes CASSPLEGDTEAFF.